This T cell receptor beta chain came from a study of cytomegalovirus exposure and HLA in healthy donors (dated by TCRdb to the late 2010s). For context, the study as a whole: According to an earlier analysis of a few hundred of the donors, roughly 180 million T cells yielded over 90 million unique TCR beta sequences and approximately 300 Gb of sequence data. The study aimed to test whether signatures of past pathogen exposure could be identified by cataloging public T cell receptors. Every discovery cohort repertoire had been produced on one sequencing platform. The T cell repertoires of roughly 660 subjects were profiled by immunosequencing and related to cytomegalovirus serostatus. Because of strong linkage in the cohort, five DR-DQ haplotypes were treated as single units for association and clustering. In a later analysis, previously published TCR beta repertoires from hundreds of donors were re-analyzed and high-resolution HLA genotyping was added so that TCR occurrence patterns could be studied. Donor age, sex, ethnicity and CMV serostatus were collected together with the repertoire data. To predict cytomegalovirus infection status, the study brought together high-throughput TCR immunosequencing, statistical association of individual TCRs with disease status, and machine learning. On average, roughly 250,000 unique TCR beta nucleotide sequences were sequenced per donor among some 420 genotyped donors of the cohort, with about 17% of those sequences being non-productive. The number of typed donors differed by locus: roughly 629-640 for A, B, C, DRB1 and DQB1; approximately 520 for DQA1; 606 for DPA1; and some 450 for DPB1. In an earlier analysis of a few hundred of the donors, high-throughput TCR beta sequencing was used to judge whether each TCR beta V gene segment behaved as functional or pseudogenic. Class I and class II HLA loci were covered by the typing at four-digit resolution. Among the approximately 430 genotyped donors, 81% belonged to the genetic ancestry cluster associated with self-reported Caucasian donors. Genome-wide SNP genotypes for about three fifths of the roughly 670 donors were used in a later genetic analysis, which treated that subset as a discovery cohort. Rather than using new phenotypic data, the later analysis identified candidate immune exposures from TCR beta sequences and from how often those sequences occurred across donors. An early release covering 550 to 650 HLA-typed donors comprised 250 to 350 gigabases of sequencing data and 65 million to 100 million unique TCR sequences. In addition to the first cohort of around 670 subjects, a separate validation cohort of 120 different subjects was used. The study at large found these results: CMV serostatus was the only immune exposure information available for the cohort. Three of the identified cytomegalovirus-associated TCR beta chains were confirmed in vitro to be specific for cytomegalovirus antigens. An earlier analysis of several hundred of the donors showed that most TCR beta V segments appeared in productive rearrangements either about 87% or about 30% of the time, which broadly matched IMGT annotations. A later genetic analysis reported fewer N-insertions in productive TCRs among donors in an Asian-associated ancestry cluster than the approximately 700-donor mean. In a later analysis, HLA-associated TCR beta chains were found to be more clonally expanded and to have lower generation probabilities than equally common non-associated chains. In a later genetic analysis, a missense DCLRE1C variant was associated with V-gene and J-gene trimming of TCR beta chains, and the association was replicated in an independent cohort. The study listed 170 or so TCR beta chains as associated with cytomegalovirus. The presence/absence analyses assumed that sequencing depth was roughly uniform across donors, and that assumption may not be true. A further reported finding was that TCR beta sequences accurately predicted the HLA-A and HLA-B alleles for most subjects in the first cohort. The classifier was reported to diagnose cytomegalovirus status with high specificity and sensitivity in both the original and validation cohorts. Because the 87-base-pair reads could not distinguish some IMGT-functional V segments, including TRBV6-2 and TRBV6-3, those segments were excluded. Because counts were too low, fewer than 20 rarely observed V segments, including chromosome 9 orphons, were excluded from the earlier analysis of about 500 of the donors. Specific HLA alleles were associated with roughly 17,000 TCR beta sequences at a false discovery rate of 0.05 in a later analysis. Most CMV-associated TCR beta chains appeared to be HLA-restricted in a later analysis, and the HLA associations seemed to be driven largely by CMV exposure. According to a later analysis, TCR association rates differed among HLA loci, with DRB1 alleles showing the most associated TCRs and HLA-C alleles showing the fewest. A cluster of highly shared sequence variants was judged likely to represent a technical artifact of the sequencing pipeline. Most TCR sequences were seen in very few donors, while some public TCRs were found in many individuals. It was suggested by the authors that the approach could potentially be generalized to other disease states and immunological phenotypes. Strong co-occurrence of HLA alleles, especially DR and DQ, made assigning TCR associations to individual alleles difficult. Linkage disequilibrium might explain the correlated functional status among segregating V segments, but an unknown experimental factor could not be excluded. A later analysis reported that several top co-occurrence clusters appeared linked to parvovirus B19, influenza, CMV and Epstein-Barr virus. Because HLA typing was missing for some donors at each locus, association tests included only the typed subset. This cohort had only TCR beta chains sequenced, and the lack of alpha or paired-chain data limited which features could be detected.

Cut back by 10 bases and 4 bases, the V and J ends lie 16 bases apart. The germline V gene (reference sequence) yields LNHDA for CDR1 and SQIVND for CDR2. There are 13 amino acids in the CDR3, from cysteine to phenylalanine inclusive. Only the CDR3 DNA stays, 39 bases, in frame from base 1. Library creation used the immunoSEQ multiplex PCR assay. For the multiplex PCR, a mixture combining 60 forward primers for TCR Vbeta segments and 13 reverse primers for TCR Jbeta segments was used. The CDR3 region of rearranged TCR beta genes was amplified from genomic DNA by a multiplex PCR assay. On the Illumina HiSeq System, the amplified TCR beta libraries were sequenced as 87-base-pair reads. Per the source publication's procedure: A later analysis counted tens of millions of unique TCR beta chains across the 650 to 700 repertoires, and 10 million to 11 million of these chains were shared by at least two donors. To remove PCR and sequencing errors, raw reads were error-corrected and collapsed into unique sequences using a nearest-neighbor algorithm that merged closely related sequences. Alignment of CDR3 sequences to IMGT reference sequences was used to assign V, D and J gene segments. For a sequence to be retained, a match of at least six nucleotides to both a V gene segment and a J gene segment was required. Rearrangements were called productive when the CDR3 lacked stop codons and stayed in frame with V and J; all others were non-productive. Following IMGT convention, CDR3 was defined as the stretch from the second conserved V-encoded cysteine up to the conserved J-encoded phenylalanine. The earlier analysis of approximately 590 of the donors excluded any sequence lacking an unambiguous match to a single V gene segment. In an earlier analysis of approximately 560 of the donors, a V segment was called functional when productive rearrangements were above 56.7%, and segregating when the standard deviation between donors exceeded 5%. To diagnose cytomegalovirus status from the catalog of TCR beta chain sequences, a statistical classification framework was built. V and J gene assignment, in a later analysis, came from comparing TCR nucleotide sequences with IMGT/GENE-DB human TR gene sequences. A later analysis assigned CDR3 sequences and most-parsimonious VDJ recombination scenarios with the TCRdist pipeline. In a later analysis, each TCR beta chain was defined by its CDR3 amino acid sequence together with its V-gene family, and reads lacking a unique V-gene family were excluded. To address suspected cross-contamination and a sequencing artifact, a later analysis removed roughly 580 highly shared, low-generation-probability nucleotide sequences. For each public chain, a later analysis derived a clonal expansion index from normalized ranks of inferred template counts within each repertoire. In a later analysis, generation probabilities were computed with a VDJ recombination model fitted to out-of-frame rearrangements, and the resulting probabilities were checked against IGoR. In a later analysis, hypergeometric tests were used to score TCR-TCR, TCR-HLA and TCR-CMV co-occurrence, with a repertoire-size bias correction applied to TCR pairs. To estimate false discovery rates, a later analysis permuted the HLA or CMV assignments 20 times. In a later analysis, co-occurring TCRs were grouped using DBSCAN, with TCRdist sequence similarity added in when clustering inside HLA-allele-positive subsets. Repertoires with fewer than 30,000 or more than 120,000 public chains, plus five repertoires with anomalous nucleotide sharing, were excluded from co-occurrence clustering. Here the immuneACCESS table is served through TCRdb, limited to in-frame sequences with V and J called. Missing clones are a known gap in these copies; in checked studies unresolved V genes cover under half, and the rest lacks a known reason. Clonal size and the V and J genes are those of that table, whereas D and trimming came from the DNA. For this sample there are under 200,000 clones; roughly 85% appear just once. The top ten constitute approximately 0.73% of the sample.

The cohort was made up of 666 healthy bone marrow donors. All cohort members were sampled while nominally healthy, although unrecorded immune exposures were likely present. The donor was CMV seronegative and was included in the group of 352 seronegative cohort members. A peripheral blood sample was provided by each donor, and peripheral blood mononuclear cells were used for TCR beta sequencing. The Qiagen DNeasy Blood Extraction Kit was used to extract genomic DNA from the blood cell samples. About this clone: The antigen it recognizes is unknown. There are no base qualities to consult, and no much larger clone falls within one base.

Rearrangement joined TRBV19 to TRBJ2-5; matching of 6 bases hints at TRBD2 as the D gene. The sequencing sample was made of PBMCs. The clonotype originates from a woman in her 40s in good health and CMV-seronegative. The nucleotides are TGTGCCACCGGCGGGACTCCAGTAGAGACCCAGTACTTC. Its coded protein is CATGGTPVETQYF.